This entry lists 17 T cell receptor beta chains sequenced from one sample in a study of blood T cell repertoires in COVID-19. Assay used: immunoSEQ multiplex PCR; TCRdb lists only in-frame clones, some missing. The profile shows under 200,000 clones, 86% of them singletons. Sequenced: peripheral blood. The receptors originated from a man aged 18 to 35 with acute or convalescent COVID-19.

The chain is built from TRBV11-2 and TRBJ1-1, with D maybe TRBD1 (5 bases). CDR3 length: 13 residues. V lost 3 bases and J 6 bases, leaving 11 bases between the germline ends. Germline CDR1 and CDR2: SGHAT and FQNNGV. The CDR3 protein is CASSFQGGAEAFF. CDR3 nucleotides: TGTGCCAGCAGCTTCCAGGGAGGGGCTGAAGCTTTCTTT.

This rearrangement joins TRBV19 to TRBJ2-1; 12 bases agree with TRBD2. CDR3 size: 16 residues. V shed 7 bases, J shed 2 bases, and the junction held 6 bases outside the gene matches. Germline CDR1 is LNHDA and CDR2 is SQIVND (reference sequence). The CDR3 coding sequence is TGTGCCAGTACCGGGACTAGCGGGCAGGCCTACAATGAGCAGTTCTTC. This gives the protein CASTGTSGQAYNEQFF.

The rearrangement joins TRBV5-1 to TRBJ1-2; 7 bases match TRBD1. This CDR3 has 15 amino acids. Trimming cost V 4 bases and J 3 bases; bases outside gene matches: 9. Germline V lookup: CDR1 SGHRS, CDR2 YFSETQ. CDR3 DNA: TGCGCCAGCAGCCGAGGGCAGGGGGTAGACTATGGCTACACCTTC. Its translation is CASSRGQGVDYGYTF. Full variable domain (missing parts from reference TRBV5-1 and TRBJ1-2): KAGVTQTPRYLIKTRGQQVTLSCSPISGHRSVSWYQQTPGQGLQFLFEYFSETQRNKGNFPGRFSGRQFSNSRSEMNVSTLELGDSALYLCASSRGQGVDYGYTFGSGTRLTVV.

The chain joins TRBV19 to TRBJ1-2, with D uncertain. The CDR3 has 11 amino acids. Germline-derived CDR1 and CDR2 are LNHDA and SQIVND (reference sequence). The V end lost 10 bases, the J end lost 3 bases, and 9 bases lay between the germline ends. CDR3 loop: CATGKDYGYTF. The CDR3 DNA sequence: TGTGCCACGGGGAAAGACTATGGCTACACCTTC.

The V call is TRBV19, the J call TRBJ2-2, with a tentative D call TRBD1 (6 bases). Deletions cut 6 bases from V and 2 bases from J, with 16 bases between. CDR3 length: 16 amino acids. CDR1 is LNHDA, CDR2 SQIVND, per germline (reference sequence). The CDR3 sequence: CASRTNTGTNTGELFF. CDR3 bases: TGTGCCAGTAGGACCAATACAGGGACCAACACCGGGGAGCTGTTTTTT.

The chain is built from TRBV19 and TRBJ2-2; weak D call: TRBD1 (5 bases). The CDR3 is 16 amino acids. The germline CDR1 and CDR2 sequences are LNHDA and SQIVND (reference sequence). Trimming left V 1 base short and J 4 bases short, with 13 bases between. CDR3 DNA sequence: TGTGCCAGTAGTATAGTTTCAGGGCTTAGCACCGGGGAGCTGTTTTTT. It codes for CASSIVSGLSTGELFF.

The chain employs TRBV19 and TRBJ1-1, with 8 bases matching TRBD1. The CDR3 contains 13 residues. V trimming: 6 bases; J trimming: 6 bases; junction bases outside the gene matches: 6. CDR1 and CDR2 (germline): LNHDA, SQIVND (reference sequence). The CDR3 DNA sequence: TGTGCCAGTAGAGGACAGGGTACCTCTGAAGCTTTCTTT. Protein product: CASRGQGTSEAFF.

The table lists this clone with a count of one. The rearrangement joins TRBV9 to TRBJ2-1; 12 bases fit TRBD2. The germline V gene has CDR1 SGDLS and CDR2 YYNGEE. The CDR3 has 16 amino acids. With V trimmed by 5 bases and J by 8 bases, 11 bases remained unmatched. The CDR3 nucleotides are TGTGCCAGCAGTCCAACTAGCGGGGGGAAGTCCTATGAGCAGTTCTTC. It specifies CASSPTSGGKSYEQFF.

The V call is TRBV7-9, the J call TRBJ2-2, with 12 nucleotides matching TRBD2. The CDR3 extends over 19 amino acids. The V and J ends lost 5 bases and 0 bases, in that order; junction bases with no gene match: 10. Germline values: CDR1 SEHNR, CDR2 FQNEAQ (reference sequence). CDR3 region: CASSRATSGGISNTGELFF. The CDR3 nucleotides read TGTGCCAGCAGCCGGGCGACTAGCGGGGGCATCTCGAACACCGGGGAGCTGTTTTTT.

The J gene is TRBJ2-3, the V gene TRBV9, with 9 bases matching TRBD1. V was pared by 4 bases and J by 5 bases, with 2 bases of the junction left unmatched. CDR1 is SGDLS and CDR2 is YYNGEE in the germline V gene. CDR3 length: 13 amino acids. CDR3 sequence reads: CASSRQGVDTQYF. CDR3 bases: TGTGCCAGCAGCAGACAGGGGGTAGATACGCAGTATTTT.

The genes are TRBV7-9 and TRBJ2-2; TRBD1 agrees at 9 bases. The CDR3 contains 17 residues. Germline assignment: CDR1 SEHNR and CDR2 FQNEAQ (reference sequence). Unmatched junction bases numbered 10, after V lost 5 bases and J lost 3 bases. The CDR3 DNA reads as TGTGCCAGCAGCACGCCGGGACAGGGACTTGACACCGGGGAGCTGTTTTTT. Amino acids: CASSTPGQGLDTGELFF.

The rearrangement uses TRBV3-1 (or the pseudogene TRBV3-2) and TRBJ2-3; 9 nucleotides agree with TRBD2. V lost 6 bases and J lost 5; bases outside the gene matches: 9. The CDR3 is made up of 15 amino acids. CDR1 and CDR2 (germline): LGHDT, YNNKEL (reference sequence). The CDR3 nucleotides read TGTGCCAGCAGTCACAGCGGGGGGCCTAAAGATACGCAGTATTTT. This gives the protein CASSHSGGPKDTQYF.

A single count supports this clone. The rearrangement links TRBV11-2 to TRBJ1-1; D unclear. V was trimmed by 2 bases and J by 0 bases, leaving 10 bases between them. Germline CDR1 reads SGHAT; CDR2 reads FQNNGV. This CDR3 spans 15 amino acids. CDR3 in amino acids: CASSLLGTMNTEAFF. Written as DNA, the CDR3 is TGTGCCAGCAGCTTATTGGGCACCATGAACACTGAAGCTTTCTTT.

The CDR3 DNA follows: TGTGCCAGCAGCCGTGGCGGGTGGTACCAAGAGACCCAGTACTTC. Its protein product is CASSRGGWYQETQYF. V is TRBV7-9 and J is TRBJ2-5; tentative D call: TRBD2 (5 bases). This CDR3 spans 15 amino acids. Germline V gene sequence: CDR1 SEHNR, CDR2 FQNEAQ (reference sequence). Trimming stripped 5 bases from V and 0 bases from J, with 13 bases between.

The V and J genes are TRBV5-1 and TRBJ1-4; 11 bases agree with TRBD1. The CDR3 has 14 residues. V shed 3 bases and J 6 bases; nucleotides not matched to a gene: 1. The V gene's germline CDR1 is SGHRS and CDR2 YFSETQ. The chain's CDR3 is CASSSGQGDEKLFF. CDR3 in DNA: TGCGCCAGCAGCTCGGGACAGGGGGATGAAAAACTGTTTTTT.

The J gene is TRBJ2-6, the V gene TRBV5-5; D not certain. V dropped 4 bases and J dropped 1 base, with 12 bases sitting between them. CDR3 size: 16 residues. From germline, CDR1 is SGHKS and CDR2 YYEKEE (reference sequence). CDR3 loop: CASSPIVLSGANVLTF. The CDR3 DNA follows: TGTGCCAGCAGCCCGATCGTACTATCTGGGGCCAACGTCCTGACTTTC.

This chain uses TRBV5-6 with TRBJ1-1, with 11 bases that match TRBD1. This CDR3 comprises 15 residues. The V gene end was trimmed by 5 bases and the J gene end by 4 bases; junction bases not matched to a gene: 7. Germline lookup yields CDR1 SGHDT and CDR2 YYEEEE. CDR3 residues: CASSFGQGAGTEAFF. The CDR3 coding sequence is TGTGCCAGCAGTTTCGGACAGGGGGCTGGCACTGAAGCTTTCTTT. The whole variable domain, remainder taken from reference TRBV5-6 and TRBJ1-1, is DAGVTQSPTHLIKTRGQQVTLRCSPKSGHDTVSWYQQALGQGPQFIFQYYEEEERQRGNFPDRFSGHQFPNYSSELNVNALLLGDSALYLCASSFGQGAGTEAFFGQGTRLTVV.